These 14 T cell receptor beta chains were all obtained from the same sample, sequenced in a study of cytomegalovirus exposure and HLA in healthy donors (dated by TCRdb to between 2016 and 2019). The library was obtained by the immunoSEQ multiplex PCR assay. For the multiplex PCR, a mixture combining 60 forward primers for TCR Vbeta segments and 13 reverse primers for TCR Jbeta segments was used. As stored in TCRdb, this immuneACCESS dataset retains in-frame rearrangements with V and J assigned. A fraction of the clones does not appear; measured against another copy, unresolved V genes explain less than half of the discrepancy, and the remainder lacks a known reason. A total of under 200,000 clones appear in this sample, roughly 75% of them only once. Together, the top ten hold approximately 2.4% of the sample. Sequencing was performed on PBMCs. These receptors were collected from a female donor in good health and CMV-seronegative.

This clone was counted once. V is TRBV18 and J is TRBJ2-5, with D possibly matching TRBD1 (6 bases). Between the trimmed V and J ends, which lost 2 bases and 5 bases, there was a span of 12 bases. CDR3 length equals 14 residues. Germline CDR1 and CDR2: KGHSH and LQKENI. The CDR3 sequence: CASSPGQGYETQYF. In DNA form, the CDR3 reads TGTGCCAGCTCACCAGGCCAGGGGTACGAGACCCAGTACTTC.

J is TRBJ2-7 and V is TRBV5-5; D remains unclear. CDR1 is SGHKS and CDR2 is YYEKEE in the germline V gene (reference sequence). Trimming cost V 0 bases and J 0 bases, with 7 bases left between them. CDR3 size: 14 residues. The CDR3 protein is CASSLEGGSYEQYF. DNA of the CDR3: TGTGCCAGCAGCTTGGAAGGCGGCTCCTACGAGCAGTACTTC.

This clone has a single count. The chain carries TRBV9 and TRBJ1-4; possibly TRBD1 for D (6 bases). The CDR3 is made up of 16 amino acids. V was pared by 1 base and J by 7 bases, with 17 bases between. Germline V gene sequence: CDR1 SGDLS, CDR2 YYNGEE. CDR3 nucleotide sequence: TGTGCCAGCAGCGTAAACCCGACAGGACGGGTTGAAAAACTGTTTTTT. This encodes CASSVNPTGRVEKLFF.

The chain employs TRBV15 and TRBJ2-7; TRBD1 might be the D (6 bases). V was clipped by 5 bases and J by 0 bases, with 14 bases between them. The CDR3 has 15 residues. Germline V gene data show CDR1 as LNHNV and CDR2 as YYDKDF (reference sequence). CDR3 nucleotides: TGTGCCACCAGCCGACAGGAGACTCACTCCTACGAGCAGTACTTC. This encodes CATSRQETHSYEQYF.

This clone was seen a single time. CDR3: CASSNAPRGTEAFF. The CDR3 DNA follows: TGTGCCAGCAGCAATGCCCCAAGAGGGACTGAAGCTTTCTTT. This chain uses TRBV5-5 with TRBJ1-1; D ambiguous. The CDR3 is made up of 14 amino acids. Germline CDR1 SGHKS, CDR2 YYEKEE (reference sequence). V was trimmed by 4 bases and J by 5 bases, leaving 15 bases between them.

This clone was picked up a small number of times. The chain joins TRBV5-1 to TRBJ2-5, with D possibly being TRBD1 (5 bases). V was clipped by 1 base and J by 2 bases, with 15 bases between them. Germline CDR1 SGHRS, CDR2 YFSETQ. The length of the CDR3 is 16 residues. The CDR3 region is CASSLTRTTPQETQYF. The CDR3 DNA follows: TGCGCCAGCAGCTTGACCAGGACAACACCACAAGAGACCCAGTACTTC.

This chain joins TRBV14 and TRBJ2-4; D unclear. V was clipped by 0 bases and J by 2 bases, with 20 bases between them. In germline, CDR1 is SGHDN, CDR2 FVKESK. This CDR3 contains 19 residues. CDR3 sequence: CASSQDSRPRVGSKNIQYF. The CDR3 nucleotides are TGTGCCAGCAGCCAAGATTCTCGACCCCGAGTCGGGTCCAAAAACATTCAGTACTTC.

With respect to this clone: Other DNA sequences in the sample encode the same CDR3. The rearrangement links TRBV7-2 to TRBJ1-2; 9 bases match TRBD1. J gave up 6 bases and V 4 bases, and 3 bases lay outside the gene matches. Germline V CDR1 and CDR2: SGHTA, FQGNSA. CDR3 size: 13 residues. CDR3 DNA: TGTGCCAGCAGCTCCCGGGACAGGGATGGCTACACCTTC. As protein: CASSSRDRDGYTF.

This clone occurred once. The chain recombines TRBV13 with TRBJ2-7, with TRBD1 identical over 7 bases. This CDR3 contains 17 residues. Germline CDR1 PRHDT, CDR2 FYEKMQ (reference sequence). J was trimmed by 2 bases and V by 5 bases; bases with no gene match: 15. This CDR3 reads CASSAIRQGTSPYEQYF. The CDR3 DNA follows: TGTGCCAGCAGCGCGATAAGACAGGGAACCTCTCCCTACGAGCAGTACTTC.

CDR3 coding DNA: TGTGCCAGCAGCTTAGGGCCTCTTAGCACAGATACGCAGTATTTT. Its translation is CASSLGPLSTDTQYF. V and J are TRBV7-3 and TRBJ2-3; D is undetermined. Per germline, CDR1 SGHTA and CDR2 FQGTGA. Trimming pared 2 bases from V and 0 bases from J, leaving 9 bases between. The CDR3 totals 15 residues. Combining the CDR3 with reference TRBV7-3 and TRBJ2-3 gives the whole variable domain GAGVSQTPSNKVTEKGKYVELRCDPISGHTALYWYRQSLGQGPEFLIYFQGTGAADDSGLPNDRFFAVRPEGSVSTLKIQRTERGDSAVYLCASSLGPLSTDTQYFGPGTRLTVL.

The chain links TRBV5-1 to TRBJ1-1, with D unresolved. Germline V gene data show CDR1 as SGHRS and CDR2 as YFSETQ. The CDR3 consists of 14 residues. With 2 bases removed from V and 4 bases from J, the gap between germline ends came to 12 bases. Here the CDR3 reads CASSLDPGGTEAFF. The CDR3, as DNA: TGCGCCAGCAGCTTAGACCCCGGCGGCACTGAAGCTTTCTTT.

The chain links TRBV5-6 to TRBJ2-1, with D perhaps TRBD2 (5 bases). From germline, CDR1 is SGHDT and CDR2 YYEEEE. Trimming shortened V by 4 bases and J by 7 bases, and 12 bases separated the two germline ends. CDR3 length: 13 amino acids. The CDR3 loop reads CASSPPRGNEQFF. The CDR3 nucleotides read TGTGCCAGCAGCCCACCCCGCGGGAATGAGCAGTTCTTC.

The gene calls are TRBV27 and TRBJ2-7; 13 bases align to TRBD2. This CDR3 comprises 15 residues. Germline trimming cut 8 bases from V and 2 bases from J; bases unmatched to any gene: 6. Germline CDR1 is MNHEY and CDR2 is SMNVEV (reference sequence). The DNA of the CDR3 is TGTGCCAGCGCCAGGGGGACTAGCGGGGCCTACGAGCAGTACTTC. Protein product: CASARGTSGAYEQYF.

V is TRBV15 and J is TRBJ1-2; D unresolved. Trimming removed 3 bases from V and 3 bases from J, with 11 bases in between. Germline V gene sequence: CDR1 LNHNV, CDR2 YYDKDF (reference sequence). There are 14 residues in the CDR3. CDR3 DNA sequence: TGTGCCACCAGCAGTATAGTGGGAGACTATGGCTACACCTTC. Protein sequence: CATSSIVGDYGYTF.